A single sample is the source of the 5 T cell receptor beta chains below, sequenced in a study of cytomegalovirus exposure and HLA in healthy donors (dated by TCRdb to about 2017). Libraries were built with the immunoSEQ multiplex PCR assay. The source is immuneACCESS, and TCRdb retained only in-frame sequences with V and J called. Part of the clones is not carried over; for the studies checked, unresolved V genes explain less than half of this, and the remainder is unexplained. The sample has 150,000 or so clones on record, 80% to 90% of them singletons. Around 9% of the sample goes to the ten largest clones. Input material: PBMCs. The receptors originated from a young woman in good health and CMV-seropositive.

The J gene is TRBJ2-1, the V gene TRBV27, with 7 nucleotides matching TRBD1. The CDR3 is 15 residues long. Germline CDR1 MNHEY, CDR2 SMNVEV (reference sequence). V was pared by 8 bases and J by 5 bases, with 12 bases of the junction left unmatched. CDR3 amino acids: CASWREGAWDNEQFF. The CDR3, as DNA: TGTGCCAGCTGGCGAGAGGGGGCCTGGGACAATGAGCAGTTCTTC.

V usage is TRBV19 and J usage is TRBJ1-5, with D possibly being TRBD1 (5 bases). With 1 base removed from V and 7 bases from J, the gap between germline ends came to 14 bases. CDR3 size: 15 residues. Per germline, CDR1 LNHDA and CDR2 SQIVND (reference sequence). CDR3 region: CASSIASRAGQPQHF. The CDR3, as DNA: TGTGCCAGTAGTATAGCGAGCAGGGCCGGCCAGCCCCAGCATTTT. Full variable domain (outside the CDR3, taken from reference TRBV19 and TRBJ1-5): DGGITQSPKYLFRKEGQNVTLSCEQNLNHDAMYWYRQDPGQGLRLIYYSQIVNDFQKGDIAEGYSVSREKKESFPLTVTSAQKNPTAFYLCASSIASRAGQPQHFGDGTRLSIL.

The rearrangement links TRBV27 to TRBJ1-2; D is perhaps TRBD1 (5 bases). Germline values: CDR1 MNHEY, CDR2 SMNVEV (reference sequence). The CDR3 is made up of 14 amino acids. With 4 bases removed from V and 7 bases from J, the gap between germline ends came to 16 bases. CDR3 region: CASSWGGGSGGYTF. The CDR3 DNA reads as TGTGCCAGCAGTTGGGGTGGGGGGAGCGGTGGCTACACCTTC.

This clone was observed a single time. V and J are TRBV10-3 and TRBJ2-5, with D tentatively TRBD1 (5 bases). Trimming stripped 8 bases from V and 2 bases from J, with 12 bases between. The CDR3 is made up of 13 amino acids. The germline CDR1 and CDR2 sequences are ENHRY and SYGVKD. CDR3 nucleotide sequence: TGTGCCATCCGTACAGGAGAACAAGAGACCCAGTACTTC. It translates to CAIRTGEQETQYF.

Here the CDR3 DNA reads TGTGCCAGCAGGAACCGGGACAGGGGGCACCTAAGCGAGCAGTACTTC. Its protein is CASRNRDRGHLSEQYF. This chain connects TRBV11-1 to TRBJ2-7, with 12 bases matching TRBD1. CDR3 length equals 16 residues. Germline trimming cut 6 bases from V and 6 bases from J; bases unmatched to any gene: 12. Germline-derived CDR1 and CDR2 are SGHAT and FQDESV (reference sequence).